This is a list of T cell receptor beta chains from one sample in a study of blood T cell repertoires in COVID-19. Sequencing was performed with immunoSEQ multiplex PCR; in TCRdb, only in-frame clones are kept and a portion is missing. The sample consists of 130,000 or so clones, approximately 81% of them appearing once. Sequencing used peripheral blood. The receptors shown here come from a man aged 55 to 69 with acute or convalescent COVID-19. The CDR3 runs from the conserved cysteine through the conserved F or W. A D gene is named only where the DNA matches it firmly. Expanded clones are given a class, and other clones once, few, many or no size at all.

>TRBV3-1/TRBV3-2|.|TRBD1|TRBJ1-2
CASSPSGQIRQGYTF
TGTGCCAGCAGCCCCTCGGGACAGATAAGACAAGGCTACACCTTC
>TRBV18|once|TRBD2|TRBJ2-1
CASSPGLAGGSFGNKQFF
TGTGCCAGCTCACCGGGACTAGCGGGAGGCTCATTTGGGAACAAGCAGTTCTTC
>TRBV19|.|TRBD1|TRBJ2-2
CASKPTGGFGGELFF
TGTGCCAGTAAACCGACAGGGGGCTTCGGCGGGGAGCTGTTTTTT
>TRBV9|.|.|TRBJ1-3
CASSRNRVNGNTIYF
TGTGCCAGCAGCAGAAACAGGGTGAATGGAAACACCATATATTTT
>TRBV5-1|.|.|TRBJ2-2
CASSSTGNTGELFF
TGCGCCAGCAGCTCCACAGGGAACACCGGGGAGCTGTTTTTT
>TRBV7-3|.|.|TRBJ2-7
CASSLLAAGINEQYF
TGTGCCAGCAGCTTACTCGCGGCAGGGATTAACGAGCAGTACTTC
>TRBV27|.|TRBD1|TRBJ1-5
CASSLAGGGQPQHF
TGTGCCAGCAGTTTAGCAGGGGGCGGGCAGCCCCAGCATTTT
>TRBV24-1|.|TRBD1|TRBJ1-5
CATSDVGQGIQPQHF
TGTGCCACCAGTGACGTGGGACAGGGGATTCAGCCCCAGCATTTT
>TRBV6-5|.|.|TRBJ1-1
CASLSPENTEAFF
TGTGCCAGCCTTAGCCCCGAGAACACTGAAGCTTTCTTT
>TRBV7-3|.|TRBD2|TRBJ2-2
CASRALAANTGELFF
TGTGCCAGCAGGGCCCTAGCGGCGAACACCGGGGAGCTGTTTTTT
>TRBV5-6|.|TRBD2|TRBJ2-7
CASSLAGGNEQYF
TGTGCCAGCAGCTTGGCGGGGGGGAACGAGCAGTACTTC
>TRBV11-3|.|.|TRBJ2-5
CASSTLLAVRETQYF
TGTGCCAGCAGCACCCTCCTGGCGGTCAGAGAGACCCAGTACTTC
>TRBV28|.|TRBD1|TRBJ1-4
CASSPMTGIGEKLFF
TGTGCCAGCAGTCCGATGACAGGGATAGGTGAAAAACTGTTTTTT
>TRBV28|.|TRBD2|TRBJ2-3
CASSSPWVVAGGPTDTQYF
TGTGCCAGCAGTTCCCCTTGGGTTGTAGCGGGGGGGCCGACAGATACGCAGTATTTT
>TRBV6-5|few|TRBD1|TRBJ2-3
CASSPTGASTDTQYF
TGTGCCAGCAGCCCGACAGGGGCCTCCACAGATACGCAGTATTTT
>TRBV5-1|.|TRBD2|TRBJ2-2
CASSFGTSGNTGELFF
TGCGCCAGCAGCTTCGGGACTAGCGGCAACACCGGGGAGCTGTTTTTT
>TRBV18|.|TRBD2|TRBJ2-7
CASSPPGSGRAYEQYF
TGTGCCAGCTCACCACCTGGGAGCGGGAGGGCCTACGAGCAGTACTTC
>TRBV9|.|.|TRBJ1-3
CASSVEGSGNTIYF
TGTGCCAGCAGCGTGGAGGGCTCTGGAAACACCATATATTTT
>TRBV5-6|.|.|TRBJ1-2
CASSLGQINYGYTF
TGTGCCAGCAGCTTGGGACAAATAAACTATGGCTACACCTTC
>TRBV11-2|few|.|TRBJ2-7
CASSSRGSYEQYF
TGTGCCAGCTCATCCAGGGGCTCCTACGAGCAGTACTTC
>TRBV13|few|TRBD1|TRBJ1-1
CASSFKQGATVMNTEAFF
TGTGCCAGCAGCTTCAAACAGGGGGCCACTGTTATGAACACTGAAGCTTTCTTT
>TRBV3-1/TRBV3-2|.|.|TRBJ2-5
CASSQVSPGLIETQYF
TGTGCCAGCAGCCAAGTAAGTCCTGGGCTCATAGAGACCCAGTACTTC
>TRBV19|few|TRBD2|TRBJ2-5
CASSTAGGMETQYF
TGTGCCAGTAGTACCGCGGGGGGAATGGAGACCCAGTACTTC
>TRBV28|.|.|TRBJ1-3
CASRESSGNTIYF
TGTGCCAGCAGAGAGAGCTCTGGAAACACCATATATTTT
>TRBV19|many|.|TRBJ2-2
CASSITAVNTGELFF
TGTGCCAGTAGTATAACGGCGGTGAACACCGGGGAGCTGTTTTTT
>TRBV11-2|.|.|TRBJ2-5
CASSGGRGGGYQETQYF
TGTGCCAGCAGCGGGGGTAGAGGCGGGGGCTACCAAGAGACCCAGTACTTC
>TRBV2|.|TRBD1|TRBJ2-3
CASSEVTGVGTDTQYF
TGTGCCAGCAGTGAAGTGACAGGGGTAGGCACAGATACGCAGTATTTT
>TRBV3-1/TRBV3-2|.|.|TRBJ1-3
CASSQGTGNTIYF
TGTGCCAGCAGCCAAGGAACAGGAAACACCATATATTTT
>TRBV19|.|.|TRBJ1-2
CASSKLRSDSYGYTF
TGTGCCAGTAGTAAACTTAGATCAGACAGCTATGGCTACACCTTC
>TRBV5-1|.|.|TRBJ1-2
CASSHPTNYGYTF
TGCGCCAGCAGCCATCCAACAAACTATGGCTACACCTTC
>TRBV6-5|.|TRBD1|TRBJ1-5
CASTGTAYNQPQHF
TGTGCCAGTACCGGGACAGCATACAATCAGCCCCAGCATTTT
>TRBV7-9|.|.|TRBJ1-2
CASSPRTGHYGYTF
TGTGCCAGCAGCCCCCGAACAGGCCATTATGGCTACACCTTC
>TRBV6-5|.|.|TRBJ2-5
CASSYDNPTQETQYF
TGTGCCAGCAGTTACGACAATCCGACACAAGAGACCCAGTACTTC
>TRBV12-3/TRBV12-4|.|TRBD1|TRBJ1-5
CASSGQYNQPQHF
TGTGCCAGCTCGGGACAGTATAATCAGCCCCAGCATTTT
>TRBV27|.|.|TRBJ1-6
CASSLSGPNRYNSPLHF
TGTGCCAGCAGTTTATCGGGCCCTAACAGATATAATTCACCCCTCCACTTT
>TRBV28|.|TRBD2|TRBJ2-3
CASSFGDYPTDTQYF
TGTGCCAGCAGTTTTGGGGACTACCCCACAGATACGCAGTATTTT
>TRBV30|.|.|TRBJ2-3
CAWGGGGVVTQYF
TGTGCCTGGGGGGGCGGGGGAGTCGTTACGCAGTATTTT
>TRBV2|.|TRBD1|TRBJ1-6
CASSRDSQLLNSPLHF
TGTGCCAGCAGTCGGGACAGTCAGCTCCTTAATTCACCCCTCCACTTT
>TRBV6-5|.|TRBD1|TRBJ2-1
CASSTNDRDYEQFF
TGTGCCAGCAGTACCAACGACAGGGATTATGAGCAGTTCTTC
>TRBV5-4|.|TRBD1|TRBJ1-6
CASSGGQNRSPLHF
TGTGCCAGCAGCGGGGGACAGAACCGCTCACCCCTCCACTTT
>TRBV10-3|.|.|TRBJ2-3
CAISEGAYTDTQYF
TGTGCCATCAGTGAGGGGGCCTACACAGATACGCAGTATTTT
>TRBV5-6|.|.|TRBJ1-3
CASSRGNRDGNTIYF
TGTGCCAGCAGCCGTGGCAACAGGGATGGAAACACCATATATTTT
>TRBV27|.|.|TRBJ2-4
CASSFRGGQAKNIQYF
TGTGCCAGCAGTTTCAGGGGAGGGCAAGCCAAAAACATTCAGTACTTC
>TRBV10-3|.|.|TRBJ2-1
CAISGDSSYNEQFF
TGTGCCATCAGTGGAGACAGCTCCTACAATGAGCAGTTCTTC
>TRBV7-8|once|.|TRBJ1-3
CASSLGFRGGFGAANTIYF
TGTGCCAGCAGCTTAGGTTTCCGTGGGGGGTTTGGGGCAGCAAACACCATATATTTT
>TRBV9|.|.|TRBJ2-1
CASSGIASNEQFF
TGTGCCAGCAGCGGGATAGCGTCAAATGAGCAGTTCTTC
>TRBV9|.|.|TRBJ2-3
CASSRSRVGMDTQYF
TGTGCCAGCAGCAGAAGCAGGGTGGGAATGGATACGCAGTATTTT
>TRBV30|.|.|TRBJ1-2
CAWRGGGFNYGYTF
TGTGCCTGGAGGGGTGGAGGGTTTAACTATGGCTACACCTTC
>TRBV7-2|.|TRBD2|TRBJ2-1
CASSLGLAGFNEQFF
TGTGCCAGCAGCTTAGGACTAGCGGGTTTCAATGAGCAGTTCTTC
>TRBV6-1|.|TRBD1|TRBJ2-4
CASSEADWDRAKTKNIQYF
TGTGCCAGCAGTGAAGCTGATTGGGACAGGGCGAAAACCAAAAACATTCAGTACTTC
>TRBV18|.|.|TRBJ1-1
CASSPLQVMNTEAFF
TGTGCCAGCTCACCACTACAGGTTATGAACACTGAAGCTTTCTTT
>TRBV7-7|.|.|TRBJ1-2
CASSLELGDQDGYTF
TGTGCCAGCAGCTTAGAGTTGGGAGACCAGGATGGCTACACCTTC
>TRBV3-1/TRBV3-2|.|TRBD2|TRBJ2-1
CASSRTSGALSYNEQFF
TGTGCCAGCAGTCGGACTAGCGGAGCCCTCTCCTACAATGAGCAGTTCTTC
>TRBV19|.|.|TRBJ2-4
CASSTSGMAKNIQYF
TGTGCCAGTAGTACGTCAGGGATGGCCAAAAACATTCAGTACTTC
>TRBV5-4|.|TRBD2|TRBJ2-3
CASSKTSGVVDTQYF
TGTGCCAGCAGCAAGACTAGCGGGGTTGTAGATACGCAGTATTTT
>TRBV5-1|.|TRBD2|TRBJ2-1
CASSLGLAGDEQFF
TGCGCCAGCAGCTTGGGGCTAGCGGGAGATGAGCAGTTCTTC
>TRBV3-1/TRBV3-2|few|.|TRBJ2-5
CASSRRLAGPQETQYF
TGTGCCAGCAGCCGAAGATTGGCGGGGCCCCAAGAGACCCAGTACTTC